The clone carrying this TCR beta chain was counted once. Its antigen is unidentified. CDR3 length equals 14 residues. V lost 5 bases, J lost 4 bases, and 4 bases stayed unmatched. Random hexamers served to reverse transcribe about 0.45 to 1 ug RNA. TCRdb re-derived calls from the immunoSEQ multiplex PCR reads in MiXCR, one entry per CDR3 protein. Of approximately 100,000 distinct CDR3 sequences listed, roughly 94% are singletons. The data belong to a study of CD8 T cells in Susac syndrome. Study-wide results and caveats: Peak Susac CD8+ clonal expansion occurred in TEMRA cells and active patients. By the study's own acknowledgment, its TCR sequencing and HLA analysis included relatively few individuals.

This TCR was recovered from a human donor with Susac syndrome. The sample comprised CD8+ T cells from PBMCs. The J gene is TRBJ2-2, the V gene TRBV12-3 or TRBV12-4, with 7 positions matching TRBD1. CDR3 DNA: TGTGCCAGCAGTGAGGGACAGTCCACCGGGGAGCTGTTTTTT. It encodes CASSEGQSTGELFF.